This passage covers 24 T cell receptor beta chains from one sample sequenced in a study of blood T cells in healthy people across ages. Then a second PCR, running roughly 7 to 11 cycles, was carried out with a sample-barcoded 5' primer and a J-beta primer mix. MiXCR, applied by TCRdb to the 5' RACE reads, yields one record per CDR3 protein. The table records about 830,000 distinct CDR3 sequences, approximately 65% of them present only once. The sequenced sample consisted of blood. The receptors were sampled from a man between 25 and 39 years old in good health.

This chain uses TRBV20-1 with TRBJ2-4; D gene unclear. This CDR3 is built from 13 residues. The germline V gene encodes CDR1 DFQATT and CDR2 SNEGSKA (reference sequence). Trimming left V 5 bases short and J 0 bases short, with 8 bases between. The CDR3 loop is CSAFPGAKNIQYF. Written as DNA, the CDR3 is TGCAGTGCTTTCCCGGGAGCCAAAAACATTCAGTACTTC.

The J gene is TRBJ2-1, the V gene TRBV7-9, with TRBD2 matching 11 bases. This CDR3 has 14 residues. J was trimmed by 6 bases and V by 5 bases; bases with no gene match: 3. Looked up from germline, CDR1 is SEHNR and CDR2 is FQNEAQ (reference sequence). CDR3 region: CASSRLAGTNEQFF. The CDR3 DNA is TGTGCCAGCAGCCGACTAGCGGGGACCAATGAGCAGTTCTTC.

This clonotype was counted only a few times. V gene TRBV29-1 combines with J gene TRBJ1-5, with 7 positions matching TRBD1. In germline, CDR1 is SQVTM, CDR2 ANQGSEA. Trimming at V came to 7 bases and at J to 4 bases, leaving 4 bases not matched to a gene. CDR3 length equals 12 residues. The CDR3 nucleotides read TGCAGCGCTCAGACAGGGAATCAGCCCCAGCATTTT. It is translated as CSAQTGNQPQHF.

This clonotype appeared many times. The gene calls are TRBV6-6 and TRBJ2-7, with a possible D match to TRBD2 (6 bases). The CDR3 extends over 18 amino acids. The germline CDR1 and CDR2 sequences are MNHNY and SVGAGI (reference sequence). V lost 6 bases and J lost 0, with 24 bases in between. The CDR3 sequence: CASRGRRSTLRSSYEQYF. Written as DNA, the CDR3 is TGTGCCAGCAGGGGGAGGAGGTCTACTTTACGGAGCTCCTACGAGCAGTACTTC.

CDR3 amino acids: CSGMTGDAKNIQYF. Written as DNA, the CDR3 is TGCAGTGGGATGACAGGGGATGCCAAAAACATTCAGTACTTC. The V call is TRBV20-1, the J call TRBJ2-4, with 8 positions matching TRBD1. This CDR3 comprises 14 residues. Trimming at V came to 7 bases and at J to 1 base, leaving 6 bases not matched to a gene. Germline CDR1 and CDR2: DFQATT and SNEGSKA (reference sequence).

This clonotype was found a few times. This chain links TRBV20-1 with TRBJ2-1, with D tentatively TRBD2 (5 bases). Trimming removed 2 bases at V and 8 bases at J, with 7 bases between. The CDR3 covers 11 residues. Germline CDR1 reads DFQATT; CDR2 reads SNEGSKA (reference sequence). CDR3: CSARLADEQFF. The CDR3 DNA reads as TGCAGTGCTAGACTAGCCGATGAGCAGTTCTTC.

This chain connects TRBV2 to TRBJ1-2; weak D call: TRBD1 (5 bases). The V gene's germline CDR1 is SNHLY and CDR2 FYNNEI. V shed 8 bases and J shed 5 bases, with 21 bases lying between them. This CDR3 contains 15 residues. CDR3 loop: CASEDGAGLNYGYTF. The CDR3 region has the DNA TGTGCCAGCGAGGACGGGGCAGGGCTTAATTATGGCTACACCTTC.

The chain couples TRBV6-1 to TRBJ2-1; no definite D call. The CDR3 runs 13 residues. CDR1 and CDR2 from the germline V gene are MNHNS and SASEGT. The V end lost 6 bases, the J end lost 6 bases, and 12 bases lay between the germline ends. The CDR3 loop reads CASRELEPNEQFF. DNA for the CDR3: TGTGCCAGCAGAGAGTTGGAGCCCAATGAGCAGTTCTTC.

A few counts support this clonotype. CDR3 DNA: TGTGCCAGCTCAGCACCGGTAGCGGGGGACAATGAGCAGTTCTTC. Amino acids: CASSAPVAGDNEQFF. This rearrangement joins TRBV28 to TRBJ2-1; 9 nucleotides line up with TRBD2. The CDR3 sequence is 15 residues long. V lost 8 bases to trimming and J lost 5 bases; unmatched junction nucleotides: 10. Germline CDR1 MDHEN, CDR2 SYDVKM.

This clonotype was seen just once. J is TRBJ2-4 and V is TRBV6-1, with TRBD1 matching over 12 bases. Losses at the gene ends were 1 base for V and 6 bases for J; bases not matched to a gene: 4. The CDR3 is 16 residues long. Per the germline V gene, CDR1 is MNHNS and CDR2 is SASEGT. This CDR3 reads CASSEEGTGGLNIQYF. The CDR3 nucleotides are TGTGCCAGCAGTGAAGAGGGGACAGGGGGCTTAAACATTCAGTACTTC.

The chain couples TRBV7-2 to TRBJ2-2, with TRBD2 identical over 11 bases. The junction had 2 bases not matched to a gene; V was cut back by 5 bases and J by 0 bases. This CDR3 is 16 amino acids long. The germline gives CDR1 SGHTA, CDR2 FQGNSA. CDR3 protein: CASSRSGGANTGELFF. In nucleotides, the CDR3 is TGTGCCAGCAGCCGTAGCGGGGGGGCGAACACCGGGGAGCTGTTTTTT.

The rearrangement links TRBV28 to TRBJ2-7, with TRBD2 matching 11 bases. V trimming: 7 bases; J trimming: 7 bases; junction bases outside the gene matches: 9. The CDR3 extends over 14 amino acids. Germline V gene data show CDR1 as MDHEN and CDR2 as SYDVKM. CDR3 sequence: CASTSGGNSLEQYF. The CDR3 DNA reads TGTGCCAGCACTAGCGGGGGGAACTCCTTGGAGCAGTACTTC.

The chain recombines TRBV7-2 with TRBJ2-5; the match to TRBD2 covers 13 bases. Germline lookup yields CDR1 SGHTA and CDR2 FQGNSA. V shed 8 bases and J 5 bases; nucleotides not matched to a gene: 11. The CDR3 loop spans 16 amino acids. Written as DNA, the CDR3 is TGTGCCAGCCGAGGACTAGCGGGGGAGGTATTTGAGACCCAGTACTTC. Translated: CASRGLAGEVFETQYF.

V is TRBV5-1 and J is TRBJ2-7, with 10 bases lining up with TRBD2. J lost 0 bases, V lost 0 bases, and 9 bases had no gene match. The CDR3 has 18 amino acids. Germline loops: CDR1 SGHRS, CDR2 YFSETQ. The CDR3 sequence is CASSLAARTSGNSYEQYF. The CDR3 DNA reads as TGCGCCAGCAGCTTGGCCGCCCGGACTAGCGGAAACTCCTACGAGCAGTACTTC. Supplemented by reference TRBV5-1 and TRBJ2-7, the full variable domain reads KAGVTQTPRYLIKTRGQQVTLSCSPISGHRSVSWYQQTPGQGLQFLFEYFSETQRNKGNFPGRFSGRQFSNSRSEMNVSTLELGDSALYLCASSLAARTSGNSYEQYFGPGTRLTVT.

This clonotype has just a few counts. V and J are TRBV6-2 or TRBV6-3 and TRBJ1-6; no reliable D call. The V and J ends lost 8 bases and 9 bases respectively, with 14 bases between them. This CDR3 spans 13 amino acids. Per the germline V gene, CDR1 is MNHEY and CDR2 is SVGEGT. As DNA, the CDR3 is TGTGCCAGCGGCAGACCGGGAGGTTCACCCCTCCACTTT. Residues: CASGRPGGSPLHF.

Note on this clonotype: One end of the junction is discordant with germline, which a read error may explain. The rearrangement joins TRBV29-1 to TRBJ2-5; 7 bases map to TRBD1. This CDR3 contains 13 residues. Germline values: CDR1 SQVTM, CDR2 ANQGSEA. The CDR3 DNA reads TGCAGCACAAAGACAGGGCTTAAAGAGGCCCAGTACTTC. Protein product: CSTKTGLKEAQYF.

CDR3 bases: TGCAGTGCCGACCCTAGCGGGGGGAGGGAGACCCAGTACTTC. Protein product: CSADPSGGRETQYF. The chain recombines TRBV20-1 with TRBJ2-5; TRBD2 matches 11 bases. From germline, CDR1 is DFQATT and CDR2 SNEGSKA (reference sequence). The V segment lost 6 bases and the J segment 5 bases; nucleotides outside the gene matches: 8. The CDR3 has 14 residues.

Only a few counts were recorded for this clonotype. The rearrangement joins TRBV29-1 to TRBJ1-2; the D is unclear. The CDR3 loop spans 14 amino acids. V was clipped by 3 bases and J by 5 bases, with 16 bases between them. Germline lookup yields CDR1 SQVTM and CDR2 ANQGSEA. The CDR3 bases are TGCAGCGTTGAGCGGGTTGAAGGGTCTTATGGCTACACCTTC. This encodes CSVERVEGSYGYTF.

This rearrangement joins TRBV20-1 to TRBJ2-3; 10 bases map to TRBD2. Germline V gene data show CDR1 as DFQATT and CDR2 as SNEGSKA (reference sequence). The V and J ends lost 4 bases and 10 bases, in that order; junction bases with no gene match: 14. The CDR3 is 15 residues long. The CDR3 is CSAKRPAGGRSPQYF. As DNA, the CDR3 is TGCAGTGCTAAGAGGCCAGCGGGAGGGAGGAGTCCGCAGTATTTT.

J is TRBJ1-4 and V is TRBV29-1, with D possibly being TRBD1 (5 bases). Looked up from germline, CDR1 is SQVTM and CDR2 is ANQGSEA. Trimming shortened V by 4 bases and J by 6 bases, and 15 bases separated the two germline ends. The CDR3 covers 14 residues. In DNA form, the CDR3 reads TGCAGCGTTGTTCCGGGTCTAGGGGATGAAAAACTGTTTTTT. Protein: CSVVPGLGDEKLFF.

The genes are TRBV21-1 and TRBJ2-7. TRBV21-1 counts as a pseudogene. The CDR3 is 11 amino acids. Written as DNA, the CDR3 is TGTGCCAGCCCAAAAACGTGTGAGCAGTACTTC. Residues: CASPKTCEQYF.

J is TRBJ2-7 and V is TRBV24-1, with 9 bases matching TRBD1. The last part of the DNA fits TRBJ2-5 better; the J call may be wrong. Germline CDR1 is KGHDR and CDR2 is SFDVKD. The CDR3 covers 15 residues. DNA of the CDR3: TGTGCCACCAGTGACTATGGGACAGGGAGAGAGACCCAGTACTTC. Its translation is CATSDYGTGRETQYF.

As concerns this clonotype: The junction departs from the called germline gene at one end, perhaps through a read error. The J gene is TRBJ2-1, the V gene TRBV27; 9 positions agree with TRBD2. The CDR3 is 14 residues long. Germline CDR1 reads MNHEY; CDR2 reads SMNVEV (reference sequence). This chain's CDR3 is CAGSSLAGGSEQFF. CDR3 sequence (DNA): TGTGCCGGCAGTTCCCTTGCGGGGGGGTCTGAGCAGTTCTTC.

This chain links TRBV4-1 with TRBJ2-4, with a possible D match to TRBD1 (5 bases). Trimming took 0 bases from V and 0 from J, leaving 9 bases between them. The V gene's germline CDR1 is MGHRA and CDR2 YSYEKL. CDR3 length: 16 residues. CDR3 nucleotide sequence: TGCGCCAGCAGCCAAGATTGGGGCGAAGCCAAAAACATTCAGTACTTC. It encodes CASSQDWGEAKNIQYF.